The rows below give T cell receptor beta chains drawn from one sample of a study of cytomegalovirus exposure and HLA in healthy donors. Data came from immunoSEQ multiplex PCR; TCRdb stores just in-frame clones and leaves some out. In the table there are roughly 160,000 clones, 60% to 80% of which are singletons. Sequenced sample: PBMCs. The receptors come from a man aged 45-65 years in good health and CMV-seropositive. The CDR3 runs from the conserved cysteine through the conserved F or W. A D gene is named only where the DNA matches it firmly.

V	D	J	CDR3
TRBV20-1	NA	TRBJ2-1	CSASMAWEQFF
TRBV4-3	TRBD1	TRBJ1-1	CASSRGQGDTEAFF
TRBV2	NA	TRBJ1-4	CASRLGGGTNEKLFF
TRBV6-5	NA	NA	CASSYSTESEQYF
TRBV20-1	NA	TRBJ2-7	CSASRGYEQYF
TRBV9	NA	TRBJ2-1	CASSVGQRNEQFF
TRBV6-1	TRBD1	TRBJ1-5	CASSVWTGSNQPQHF
TRBV6-5	TRBD1	TRBJ1-1	CASSPDRGAVTEAFF
TRBV9	NA	TRBJ1-3	CASATASGNTIYF
TRBV29-1	NA	TRBJ2-3	CSVDREVDTQYF
TRBV6-6	TRBD1	TRBJ1-1	CASSGTRQGPNTEAFF
TRBV6-1	NA	TRBJ1-3	CASNESGARNTIYF
TRBV5-1	NA	TRBJ2-1	CASGPPRVSSYNEQFF
TRBV4-3	TRBD1	TRBJ1-2	CASSPGQDSKGYGYTF
TRBV10-3	TRBD1	TRBJ1-1	CAIGRTGGTEAFF
TRBV4-1	TRBD2	TRBJ2-5	CASSQVASGGGETQYF
TRBV10-3	TRBD2	TRBJ2-5	CAINPGTTKGETQYF
TRBV9	NA	TRBJ2-6	CASSGYQGSSGANVLTF
TRBV15	NA	TRBJ2-3	CATSRSPLADTQYF
TRBV5-4	TRBD2	TRBJ2-2	CASSLVGGGAPGELFF
TRBV19	NA	TRBJ2-7	CATSQGQGVYEQYF
TRBV7-2	NA	TRBJ1-6	CASSLAISKGLRF
TRBV6-5	TRBD2	TRBJ2-5	CASTPAGGAQETQYF
TRBV6-6	TRBD1	TRBJ1-4	CASQGAITNEKLFF
TRBV5-1	NA	TRBJ2-5	CASSLDPGQETQYF
TRBV7-2	TRBD2	TRBJ2-3	CASSLERGDTQYF
TRBV18	TRBD1	TRBJ1-1	CASSGNRGLSEAFF
TRBV7-2	NA	TRBJ2-3	CASSLLYTQYF
TRBV7-9	NA	TRBJ1-4	CASSLSSEKLFF
TRBV30	NA	TRBJ1-4	CAWSVRQGSEKLFF
TRBV5-1	NA	TRBJ1-1	CASSLEGRMNTEAFF